A single sample gave rise to the 26 T cell receptor beta chains below, sequenced in a study of response to subunit inactivated influenza vaccine. In TCRdb, the RT-PCR reads were re-called with MiXCR into one record per CDR3 protein. Of fewer than 550,000 distinct CDR3 sequences in the sample, 25% were seen once. The sequencing used CD4+ T cells sorted from PBMCs, collected approximately 5 days after vaccination. These receptors came from a man aged 50 to 60 who received an inactivated influenza vaccine.

This sequence joins TRBV5-5 and TRBJ2-7; TRBD1 is a possible D gene (6 bases). The CDR3 spans 12 residues. V gave up 8 bases and J gave up 2 bases, with 11 bases separating them. Germline V gives CDR1 SGHKS, CDR2 YYEKEE (reference sequence). This CDR3 reads CARAWDTYEQYF. The CDR3 DNA follows: TGTGCCAGGGCTTGGGACACCTACGAGCAGTACTTC. Full variable domain (remainder filled in from reference TRBV5-5 and TRBJ2-7): DAGVTQSPTHLIKTRGQQVTLRCSPISGHKSVSWYQQVLGQGPQFIFQYYEKEERGRGNFPDRFSARQFPNYSSELNVNALLLGDSALYLCARAWDTYEQYFGPGTRLTVT.

This chain links TRBV20-1 with TRBJ1-5; D may be TRBD1 (5 bases). Between the trimmed V and J ends, which lost 1 base and 0 bases, there was a span of 7 bases. In germline, CDR1 is DFQATT, CDR2 SNEGSKA (reference sequence). The CDR3 is 14 amino acids. The CDR3 bases are TGCAGTGCTAGAGCCGGACATAGCAATCAGCCCCAGCATTTT. Translated, it gives CSARAGHSNQPQHF.

The chain is built from TRBV7-2 and TRBJ2-7, with 11 bases that match TRBD1. The length of the CDR3 is 17 residues. Losses at the gene ends were 4 bases for V and 0 bases for J; bases not matched to a gene: 8. The germline V gene encodes CDR1 SGHTA and CDR2 FQGNSA. Written as DNA, the CDR3 is TGTGCCAGCAGCTGGACCGGGACAGGGGGAAACTCCTACGAGCAGTACTTC. Protein sequence: CASSWTGTGGNSYEQYF.

CDR3 residues: CAWAGTGYYGYTF. The CDR3 coding sequence is TGTGCCTGGGCGGGAACAGGCTACTATGGCTACACCTTC. The gene calls are TRBV30 and TRBJ1-2, with D possibly matching TRBD1 (5 bases). The length of the CDR3 is 13 residues. Deletions cut 5 bases from V and 3 bases from J, with 13 bases between. Germline CDR1 GTSNPN, CDR2 SVGIG (reference sequence).

This clonotype was picked up a small number of times. The DNA for the CDR3 is TGTGCCAGCAGTTACCCCACCCGGGGGTGGTGGACCGGGGAGCTGTTTTTT. It is translated as CASSYPTRGWWTGELFF. The V call is TRBV6-5, the J call TRBJ2-2; D is possibly TRBD2 (6 bases). The CDR3 has 17 residues. Germline V gene lookup returns CDR1 MNHEY and CDR2 SVGAGI. V lost 2 bases and J 5 bases, leaving 18 bases between the germline ends.

The chain carries TRBV5-1 and TRBJ2-1, with TRBD1 identical over 7 bases. The CDR3 extends over 12 amino acids. Germline-derived CDR1 and CDR2 are SGHRS and YFSETQ. Unmatched junction bases numbered 4, after V lost 4 bases and J lost 9 bases. The DNA for the CDR3 is TGCGCCAGCAGCGGAGAGGGGGCTGAGCAGTTCTTC. Protein: CASSGEGAEQFF.

This clonotype was found a few times. The chain carries TRBV6-2 or TRBV6-3 and TRBJ2-5; no reliable D call. The length of the CDR3 is 16 residues. Germline loops: CDR1 MNHEY, CDR2 SVGEGT. V lost 2 bases and J lost 2, with 15 bases in between. CDR3 nucleotides: TGTGCCAGCAGTTACAGAAGTTGGGGAAAACAAGAGACCCAGTACTTC. Residues: CASSYRSWGKQETQYF.

CDR3 amino acids: CASSFTGGSEKLFF. The CDR3 DNA is TGTGCCAGCAGTTTTACAGGGGGCAGTGAAAAACTGTTTTTT. This chain uses TRBV12-3 or TRBV12-4 with TRBJ1-4, with 9 nucleotides matching TRBD1. This CDR3 has 14 amino acids. With 3 bases clipped from V and 7 bases from J, the junction kept 3 bases outside the gene matches.

This chain joins TRBV7-9 and TRBJ2-2, with D perhaps assigned TRBD1 or TRBD2 (5 bases each). V was pared by 5 bases and J by 0 bases, with 13 bases between. The CDR3 runs 16 residues. In germline, CDR1 is SEHNR, CDR2 FQNEAQ (reference sequence). The CDR3 protein is CASSRGREANTGELFF. The DNA of the CDR3 is TGTGCCAGCAGCCGGGGCAGGGAAGCGAACACCGGGGAGCTGTTTTTT.

CDR3 protein: CASSPPRDVGELFF. In DNA, the CDR3 is TGTGCCAGCAGTCCCCCTAGGGACGTCGGGGAGCTGTTTTTT. V and J are TRBV12-3 or TRBV12-4 and TRBJ2-2; either TRBD1 or TRBD2 may fit D (5 bases each). The V gene lost 5 bases and the J gene lost 7 bases, with 14 bases spanning the gap. The CDR3 is 14 amino acids.

In DNA form, the CDR3 reads TGCAGCTCTCTGCTGGCTAGCGGGAGGGCCTCTGGGGCCAACGTCCTGACTTTC. Translated: CSSLLASGRASGANVLTF. The chain links TRBV29-1 to TRBJ2-6, with TRBD2 matching over 12 bases. Germline V gives CDR1 SQVTM, CDR2 ANQGSEA. CDR3 length: 18 residues. V lost 8 bases and J lost 0; bases outside the gene matches: 11.

The table lists this clonotype with a few counts. The chain joins TRBV7-6 to TRBJ2-5; D not resolved. Between the trimmed V and J ends, which lost 2 bases and 2 bases, there was a span of 12 bases. The CDR3 is made up of 15 amino acids. Germline V lookup: CDR1 SGHVS, CDR2 FNYEAQ. The CDR3, as DNA: TGTGCCAGCAGCTTACCCGGACGGCTACAAGAGACCCAGTACTTC. This sequence encodes CASSLPGRLQETQYF.

This clonotype was detected only a few times. The chain uses TRBV10-3 and TRBJ1-5; TRBD1 agrees at 9 bases. Germline V CDR1 and CDR2: ENHRY, SYGVKD. Unmatched junction bases numbered 1, after V lost 3 bases and J lost 4 bases. The CDR3 runs to 14 residues. The CDR3 DNA sequence: TGTGCCATCAGTGAAGGGACAGGGAATCAGCCCCAGCATTTT. Protein product: CAISEGTGNQPQHF.

This chain links TRBV12-3 or TRBV12-4 with TRBJ1-6, with no clear D. V lost 5 bases to trimming and J lost 10 bases, with 9 bases between them. This CDR3 has 12 residues. The CDR3 bases are TGTGCCAGCAGTCGGTACCCCTCACCCCTCCACTTT. Protein product: CASSRYPSPLHF.

The table lists this clonotype with a few counts. The rearrangement uses TRBV7-2 and TRBJ1-1; the D is unclear. Germline V gene data show CDR1 as SGHTA and CDR2 as FQGNSA. Between the trimmed V and J ends, which lost 2 bases and 0 bases, there was a span of 7 bases. This CDR3 comprises 14 residues. Here the CDR3 reads CASSLRHMNTEAFF. CDR3 in DNA: TGTGCCAGCAGCTTACGTCATATGAACACTGAAGCTTTCTTT.

The chain joins TRBV20-1 to TRBJ2-7, with 12 bases matching TRBD1. With V trimmed by 5 bases and J by 3 bases, 11 bases remained unmatched. This CDR3 has 16 amino acids. Per the germline V gene, CDR1 is DFQATT and CDR2 is SNEGSKA (reference sequence). The CDR3 here is CSAPRDRGRTDYEQYF. As DNA, the CDR3 is TGCAGTGCTCCCCGGGACAGGGGGCGCACGGACTACGAGCAGTACTTC.

The chain's CDR3 is CASSYSLSGGTDTQYF. In nucleotides, the CDR3 is TGTGCCAGCAGTTACTCGTTAAGCGGGGGCACAGATACGCAGTATTTT. The chain couples TRBV6-5 to TRBJ2-3; 7 positions match TRBD2. Germline V gene lookup returns CDR1 MNHEY and CDR2 SVGAGI. V was pared by 0 bases and J by 1 base, with 4 bases of the junction left unmatched. CDR3 length: 16 residues.

This clonotype was counted between two and nine times. The CDR3 sequence is CASSSTTLVYNEQFF. The CDR3 region has the DNA TGTGCCAGCAGTTCCACAACTCTCGTCTACAATGAGCAGTTCTTC. V is TRBV6-2 or TRBV6-3 and J is TRBJ2-1; D uncertain. Germline values: CDR1 MNHEY, CDR2 SVGEGT. Trimming shortened V by 4 bases and J by 3 bases, and 13 bases separated the two germline ends. This CDR3 comprises 15 residues.

This clonotype was detected only once. The chain has TRBV20-1 and TRBJ2-5; D ambiguous. V dropped 7 bases and J dropped 3 bases, with 6 bases sitting between them. This CDR3 contains 10 residues. In germline, CDR1 is DFQATT, CDR2 SNEGSKA (reference sequence). The CDR3 DNA reads as TGCAGTGGACGGGAAGAGACCCAGTACTTC. Its protein is CSGREETQYF.

This clonotype was counted many times. This rearrangement joins TRBV29-1 to TRBJ2-7, with 7 bases matching TRBD1. The germline gives CDR1 SQVTM, CDR2 ANQGSEA. The CDR3 is 14 amino acids. After removal of 6 bases from V and 0 bases from J, the junction contained 8 bases not matched to a gene. In DNA, the CDR3 is TGCAGCGTAACCAGGGGGTCGGGCTCCTACGAGCAGTACTTC. Translation: CSVTRGSGSYEQYF.

This chain uses TRBV12-3 or TRBV12-4 with TRBJ2-5, with D perhaps TRBD1 (6 bases). V lost 7 bases, J lost 5 bases, and 20 bases lay in between. The CDR3 runs 15 residues. The CDR3 spells CASTTTWGRGETQYF. The CDR3 nucleotides are TGTGCCAGCACCACCACCTGGGGGCGCGGGGAGACCCAGTACTTC.

This clonotype came up once. The genes are TRBV6-2 or TRBV6-3 and TRBJ2-7, with D unclear. Trimming cost V 10 bases and J 2 bases, with 15 bases left between them. Per the germline V gene, CDR1 is MNHEY and CDR2 is SVGEGT. This CDR3 region has 13 residues. CDR3 DNA: TGTGCCACCCGGTGGAAGGAACCCTACGAGCAGTACTTC. Amino acids: CATRWKEPYEQYF.

This clonotype was counted a few times. This sequence joins TRBV20-1 and TRBJ2-1, with 9 bases identical to TRBD2. J was trimmed by 10 bases and V by 5 bases; bases with no gene match: 6. Germline CDR1 DFQATT, CDR2 SNEGSKA (reference sequence). The CDR3 is 12 amino acids. CDR3 DNA sequence: TGCAGTGCTGAGGGGACTAGCTTGGAGCAGTTCTTC. Translating gives CSAEGTSLEQFF.

The chain combines TRBV6-2 or TRBV6-3 with TRBJ2-7, with D unclear. The CDR3 sequence is 11 residues long. V was trimmed by 7 bases and J by 3 bases, leaving 7 bases between them. Germline loops: CDR1 MNHEY, CDR2 SVGEGT. This CDR3 is CASTDGYEQYF. The CDR3 DNA is TGTGCCAGCACCGACGGCTACGAGCAGTACTTC.

This clonotype was counted between two and nine times. The chain joins TRBV27 to TRBJ2-2, with TRBD1 as a possible D gene (5 bases). This CDR3 spans 14 amino acids. Trimming removed 3 bases from V and 7 bases from J, with 12 bases in between. The germline V gene has CDR1 MNHEY and CDR2 SMNVEV (reference sequence). Here the CDR3 reads CASSLQGLNGELFF. Written as DNA, the CDR3 is TGTGCCAGCAGTTTGCAGGGCTTGAACGGGGAGCTGTTTTTT.

This clonotype has more than one count but fewer than ten. The chain employs TRBV12-3 or TRBV12-4 and TRBJ2-7, with no clear D. The V end lost 1 base, the J end lost 0 bases, and 10 bases lay between the germline ends. CDR3 length equals 15 residues. The CDR3 sequence: CASSLGGANSYEQYF. As DNA, the CDR3 is TGTGCCAGCAGTTTAGGTGGAGCCAACTCCTACGAGCAGTACTTC.